This TCR beta chain was sequenced during a study of cytomegalovirus exposure and HLA in healthy donors. Study-wide results and caveats: The study found most TCR sequences rare, yet found some public TCRs in many donors. The study labeled roughly 160 TCR beta chains cytomegalovirus-associated. Both high specificity and high sensitivity reportedly marked the classifier's diagnosis of cytomegalovirus status.

Per germline, CDR1 MNHNS and CDR2 SASEGT. Trimming took off 6 bases at V and 2 bases at J, with 14 bases between the two ends. The CDR3 contains 15 residues. With respect to this clone: As yet, its antigen is unknown.

Profiled with immunoSEQ multiplex PCR; TCRdb holds only in-frame clones, not every one. This sample carries approximately 280,000 clones, roughly 88% of them seen once, and the ten largest clones take about 0.85%. The clonotype originates from a woman aged 18-30 years in good health and CMV-seronegative. This rearrangement joins TRBV6-1 to TRBJ2-1; D might be TRBD2 (5 bases). Sequencing input: PBMCs. The CDR3 DNA reads TGTGCCAGCAGCTACGGACTGAGGCCCTACAATGAGCAGTTCTTC. Translated: CASSYGLRPYNEQFF.